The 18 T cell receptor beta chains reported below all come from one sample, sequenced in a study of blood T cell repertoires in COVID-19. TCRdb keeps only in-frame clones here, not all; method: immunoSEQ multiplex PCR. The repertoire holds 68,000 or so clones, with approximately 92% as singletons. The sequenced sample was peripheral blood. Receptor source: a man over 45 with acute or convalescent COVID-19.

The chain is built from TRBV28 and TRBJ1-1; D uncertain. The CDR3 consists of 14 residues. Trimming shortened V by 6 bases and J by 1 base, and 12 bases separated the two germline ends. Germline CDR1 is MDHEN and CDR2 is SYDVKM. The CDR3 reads CASRETLTNTEAFF. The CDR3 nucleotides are TGTGCCAGCAGGGAGACCCTCACGAACACTGAAGCTTTCTTT.

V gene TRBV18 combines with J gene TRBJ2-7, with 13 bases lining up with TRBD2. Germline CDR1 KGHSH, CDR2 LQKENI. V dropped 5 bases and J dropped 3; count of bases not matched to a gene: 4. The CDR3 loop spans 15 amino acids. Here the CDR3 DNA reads TGTGCCAGCTCAGAGGGACTAGCGGGGTACTACGAGCAGTACGTC. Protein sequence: CASSEGLAGYYEQYV.

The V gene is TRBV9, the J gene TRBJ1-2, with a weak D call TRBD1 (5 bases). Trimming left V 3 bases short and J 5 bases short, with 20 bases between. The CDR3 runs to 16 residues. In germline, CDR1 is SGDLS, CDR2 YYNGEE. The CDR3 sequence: CASSAPLETAKYGYTF. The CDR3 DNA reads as TGTGCCAGCAGCGCACCATTGGAGACAGCGAAGTATGGCTACACCTTC. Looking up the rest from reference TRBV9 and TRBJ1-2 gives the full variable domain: DSGVTQTPKHLITATGQRVTLRCSPRSGDLSVYWYQQSLDQGLQFLIQYYNGEERAKGNILERFSAQQFPDLHSELNLSSLELGDSALYFCASSAPLETAKYGYTFGSGTRLTVV.

The chain's CDR3 is CAISSPGGETQYF. The CDR3 DNA reads TGTGCCATCAGCAGCCCCGGCGGGGAGACCCAGTACTTC. The V and J genes are TRBV10-3 and TRBJ2-5, with D perhaps matching TRBD2 (5 bases). Germline CDR1 ENHRY, CDR2 SYGVKD. With 6 bases removed from V and 5 bases from J, the gap between germline ends came to 13 bases. The length of the CDR3 is 13 residues.

The CDR3 sequence is CATSDFPPDTQYF. The CDR3 DNA sequence: TGTGCCACCAGTGATTTCCCTCCAGATACGCAGTATTTT. V usage is TRBV24-1 and J usage is TRBJ2-3; D is ambiguous. V gave up 1 base and J gave up 4 bases, with 5 bases separating them. CDR3 length: 13 amino acids. CDR1 is KGHDR, CDR2 SFDVKD, per germline.

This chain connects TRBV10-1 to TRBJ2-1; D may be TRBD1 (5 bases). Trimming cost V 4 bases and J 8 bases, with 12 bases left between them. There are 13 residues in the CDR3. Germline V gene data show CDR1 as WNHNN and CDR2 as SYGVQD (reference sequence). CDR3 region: CASSGQNRDEQFF. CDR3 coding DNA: TGCGCCAGCAGTGGACAGAATAGAGATGAGCAGTTCTTC.

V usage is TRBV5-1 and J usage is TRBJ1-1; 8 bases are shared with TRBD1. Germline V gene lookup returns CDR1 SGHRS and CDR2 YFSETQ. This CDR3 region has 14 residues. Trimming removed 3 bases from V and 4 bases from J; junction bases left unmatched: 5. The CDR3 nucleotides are TGCGCCAGCAGCTCTCTGACAGGGGTCACTGAAGCTTTCTTT. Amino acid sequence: CASSSLTGVTEAFF.

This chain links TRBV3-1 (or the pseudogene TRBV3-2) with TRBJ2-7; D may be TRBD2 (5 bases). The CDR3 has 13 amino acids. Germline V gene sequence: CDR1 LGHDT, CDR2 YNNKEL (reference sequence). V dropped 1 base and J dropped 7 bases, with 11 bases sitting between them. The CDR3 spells CASSQGGHGEQYV. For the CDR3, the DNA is TGTGCCAGCAGCCAAGGCGGGCACGGGGAGCAGTACGTC.

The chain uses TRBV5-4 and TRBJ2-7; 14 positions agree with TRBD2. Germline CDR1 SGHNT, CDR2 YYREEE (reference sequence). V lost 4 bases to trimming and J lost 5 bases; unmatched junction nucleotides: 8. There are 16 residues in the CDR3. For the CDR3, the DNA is TGTGCCAGCAGCCAGGGACTAGCGGGAGAAATAGACGAGCAGTACTTC. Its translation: CASSQGLAGEIDEQYF.

In nucleotides, the CDR3 is TGTGCCATCAGTGGAACTAGCGGGACATACGAGCAGTACTTC. This sequence encodes CAISGTSGTYEQYF. The chain carries TRBV10-3 and TRBJ2-7; 10 bases map to TRBD2. Germline V lookup: CDR1 ENHRY, CDR2 SYGVKD. This CDR3 is 14 amino acids long. The ends lost 4 bases at V and 4 bases at J; junction bases unmatched: 4.

This CDR3 reads CASSPGAVAGELFF. In DNA form, the CDR3 reads TGCGCCAGCAGCCCCGGCGCGGTGGCCGGGGAGCTGTTTTTT. V usage is TRBV5-1 and J usage is TRBJ2-2; D gene uncertain. This CDR3 spans 14 amino acids. CDR1 is SGHRS and CDR2 is YFSETQ in the germline V gene. V lost 4 bases, J lost 6 bases, and 13 bases lay in between.

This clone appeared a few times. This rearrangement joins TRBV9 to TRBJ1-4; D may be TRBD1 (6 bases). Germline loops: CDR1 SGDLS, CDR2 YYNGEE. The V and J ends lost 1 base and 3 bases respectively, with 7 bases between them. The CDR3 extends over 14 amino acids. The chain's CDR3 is CASSVSGANEKLFF. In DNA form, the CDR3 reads TGTGCCAGCAGCGTATCAGGGGCTAATGAAAAACTGTTTTTT.

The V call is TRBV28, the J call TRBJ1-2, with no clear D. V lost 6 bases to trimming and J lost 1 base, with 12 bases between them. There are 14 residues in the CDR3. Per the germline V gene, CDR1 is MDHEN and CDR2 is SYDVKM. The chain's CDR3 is CASSAAALNYGYTF. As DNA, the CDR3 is TGTGCCAGCAGCGCAGCGGCCCTTAACTATGGCTACACCTTC.

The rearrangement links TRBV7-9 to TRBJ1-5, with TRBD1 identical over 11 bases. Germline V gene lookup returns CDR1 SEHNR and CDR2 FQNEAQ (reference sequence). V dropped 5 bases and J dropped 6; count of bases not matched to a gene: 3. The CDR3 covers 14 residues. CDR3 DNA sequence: TGTGCCAGCAGCCGCGGACAGGGGGCTCAGCCCCAGCATTTT. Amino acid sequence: CASSRGQGAQPQHF.

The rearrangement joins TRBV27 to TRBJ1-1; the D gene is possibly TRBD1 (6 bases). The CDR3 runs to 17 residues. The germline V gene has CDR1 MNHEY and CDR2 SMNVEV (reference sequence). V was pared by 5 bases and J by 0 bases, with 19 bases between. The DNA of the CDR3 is TGTGCCAGCAGTCCGAGGGGGGGGTGGGGTATGAACACTGAAGCTTTCTTT. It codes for CASSPRGGWGMNTEAFF.

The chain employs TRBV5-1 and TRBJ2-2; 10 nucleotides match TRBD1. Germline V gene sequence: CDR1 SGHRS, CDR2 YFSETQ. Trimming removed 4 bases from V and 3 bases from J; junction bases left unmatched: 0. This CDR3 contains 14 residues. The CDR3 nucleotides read TGCGCCAGCAGCGGGACAGGGGACACCGGGGAGCTGTTTTTT. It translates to CASSGTGDTGELFF. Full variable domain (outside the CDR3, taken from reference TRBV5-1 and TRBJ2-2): KAGVTQTPRYLIKTRGQQVTLSCSPISGHRSVSWYQQTPGQGLQFLFEYFSETQRNKGNFPGRFSGRQFSNSRSEMNVSTLELGDSALYLCASSGTGDTGELFFGEGSRLTVL.

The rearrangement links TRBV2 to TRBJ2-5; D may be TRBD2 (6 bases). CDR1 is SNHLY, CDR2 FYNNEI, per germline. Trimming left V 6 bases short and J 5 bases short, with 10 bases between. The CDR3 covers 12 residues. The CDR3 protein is CASSGTYETQYF. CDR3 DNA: TGTGCCAGCAGCGGGACTTACGAGACCCAGTACTTC.

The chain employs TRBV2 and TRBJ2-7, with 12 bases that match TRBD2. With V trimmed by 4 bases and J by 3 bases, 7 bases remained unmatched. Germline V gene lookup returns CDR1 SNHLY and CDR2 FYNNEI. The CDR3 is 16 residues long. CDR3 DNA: TGTGCCAGCAGTGTCGGACTAGCGGGGAACTACTACGAGCAGTACGTC. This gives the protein CASSVGLAGNYYEQYV.